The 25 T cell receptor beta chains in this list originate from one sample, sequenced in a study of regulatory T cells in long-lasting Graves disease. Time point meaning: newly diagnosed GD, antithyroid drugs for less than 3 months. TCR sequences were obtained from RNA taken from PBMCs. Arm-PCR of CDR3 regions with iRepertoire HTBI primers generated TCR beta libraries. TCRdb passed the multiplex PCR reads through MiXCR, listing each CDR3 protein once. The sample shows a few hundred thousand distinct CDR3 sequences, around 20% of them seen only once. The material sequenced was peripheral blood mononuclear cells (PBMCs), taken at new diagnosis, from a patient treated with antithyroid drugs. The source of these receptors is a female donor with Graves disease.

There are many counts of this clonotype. The CDR3 region has the DNA TGCAGTGCTAGAGATTCCGATCGCGGGGGGACTCTTTTCACAGATACGCAGTATTTT. Translated: CSARDSDRGGTLFTDTQYF. The chain employs TRBV20-1 and TRBJ2-3, with 8 bases lining up with TRBD2. The germline V gene encodes CDR1 DFQATT and CDR2 SNEGSKA (reference sequence). The CDR3 runs 19 residues. V was pared by 0 bases and J by 2 bases, with 16 bases of the junction left unmatched.

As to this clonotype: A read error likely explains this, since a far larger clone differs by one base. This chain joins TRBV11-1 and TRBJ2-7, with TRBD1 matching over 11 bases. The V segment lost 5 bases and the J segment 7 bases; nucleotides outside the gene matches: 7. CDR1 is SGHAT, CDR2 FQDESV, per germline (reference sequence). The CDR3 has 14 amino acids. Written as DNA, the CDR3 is TGTGCCAGCAGCCTTAGGACAGGGGGCAATGAGCAGTACTTC. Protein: CASSLRTGGNEQYF.

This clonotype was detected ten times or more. The DNA of the CDR3 is TGTGCCAGCAGCTTAGGGATTAACAGGGGTTACAATGAGCAGTTCTTC. It yields the protein CASSLGINRGYNEQFF. This chain links TRBV7-2 with TRBJ2-1; 7 bases agree with TRBD1. The CDR3 spans 16 residues. CDR1 and CDR2 from the germline V gene are SGHTA and FQGNSA. V was clipped by 1 base and J by 4 bases; unmatched bases: 7.

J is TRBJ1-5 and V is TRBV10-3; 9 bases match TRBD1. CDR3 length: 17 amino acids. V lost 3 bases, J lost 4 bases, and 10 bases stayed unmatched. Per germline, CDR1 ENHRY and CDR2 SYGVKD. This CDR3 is CAISEGRRQGENQPQHF. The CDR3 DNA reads TGTGCCATCAGTGAAGGCCGCCGACAGGGGGAGAATCAGCCCCAGCATTTT.

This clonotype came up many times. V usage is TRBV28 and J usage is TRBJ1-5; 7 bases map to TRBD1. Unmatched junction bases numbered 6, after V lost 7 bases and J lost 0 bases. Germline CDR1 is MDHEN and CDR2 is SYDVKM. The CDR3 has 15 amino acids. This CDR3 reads CASKGQEYSNQPQHF. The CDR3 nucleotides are TGTGCCAGCAAAGGACAGGAGTATAGCAATCAGCCCCAGCATTTT.

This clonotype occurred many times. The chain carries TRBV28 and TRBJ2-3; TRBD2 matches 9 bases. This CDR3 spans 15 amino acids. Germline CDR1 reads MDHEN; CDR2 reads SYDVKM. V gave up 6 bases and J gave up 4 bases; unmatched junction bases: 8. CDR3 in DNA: TGTGCCAGCAGATCCGGTCTAGCGGGATCAGATACGCAGTATTTT. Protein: CASRSGLAGSDTQYF. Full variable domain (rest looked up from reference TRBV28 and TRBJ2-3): DVKVTQSSRYLVKRTGEKVFLECVQDMDHENMFWYRQDPGLGLRLIYFSYDVKMKEKGDIPEGYSVSREKKERFSLILESASTNQTSMYLCASRSGLAGSDTQYFGPGTRLTVL.

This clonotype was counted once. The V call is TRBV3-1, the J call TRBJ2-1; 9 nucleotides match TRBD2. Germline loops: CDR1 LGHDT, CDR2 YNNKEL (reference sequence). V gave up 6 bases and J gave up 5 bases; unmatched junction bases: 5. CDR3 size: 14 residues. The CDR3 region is CASSTSGRNNEQFF. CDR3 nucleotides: TGTGCCAGCAGTACAAGCGGGAGGAACAATGAGCAGTTCTTC.

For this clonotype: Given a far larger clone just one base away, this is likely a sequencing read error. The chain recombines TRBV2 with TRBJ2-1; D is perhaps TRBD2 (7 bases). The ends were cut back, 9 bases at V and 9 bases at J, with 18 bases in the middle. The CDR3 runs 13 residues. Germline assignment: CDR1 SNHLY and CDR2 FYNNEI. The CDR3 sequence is CASFPVGGREQFF. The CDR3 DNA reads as TGTGCCAGTTTCCCGGTCGGGGGGCGTGAGCAGTTCTTC.

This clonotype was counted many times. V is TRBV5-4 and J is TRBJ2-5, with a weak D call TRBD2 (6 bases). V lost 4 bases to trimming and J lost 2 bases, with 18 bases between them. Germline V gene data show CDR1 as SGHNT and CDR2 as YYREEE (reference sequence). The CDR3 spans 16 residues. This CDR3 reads CASSNGPTRGQETQYF. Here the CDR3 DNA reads TGTGCCAGCAGCAACGGTCCTACCCGGGGGCAAGAGACCCAGTACTTC.

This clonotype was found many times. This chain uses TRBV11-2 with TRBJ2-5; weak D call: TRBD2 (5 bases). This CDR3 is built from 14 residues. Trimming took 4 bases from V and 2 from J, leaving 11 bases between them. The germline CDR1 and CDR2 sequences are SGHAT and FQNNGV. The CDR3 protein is CASSSPSGQETQYF. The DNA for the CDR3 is TGTGCCAGCAGCTCTCCGAGCGGTCAAGAGACCCAGTACTTC.

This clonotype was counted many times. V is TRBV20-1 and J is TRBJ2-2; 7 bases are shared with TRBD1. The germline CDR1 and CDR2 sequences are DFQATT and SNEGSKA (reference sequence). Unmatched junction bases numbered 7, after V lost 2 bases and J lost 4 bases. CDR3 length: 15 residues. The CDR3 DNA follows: TGCAGTGCTAGACACGGGACAGATATCACCGGGGAGCTGTTTTTT. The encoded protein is CSARHGTDITGELFF.

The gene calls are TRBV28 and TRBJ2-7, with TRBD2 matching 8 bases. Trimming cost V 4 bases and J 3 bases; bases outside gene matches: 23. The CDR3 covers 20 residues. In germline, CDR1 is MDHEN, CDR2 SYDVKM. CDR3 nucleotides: TGTGCCAGCAGTTCCCGAGGGGTGTGGGGGCGGCGGGAGGCCGGCTACGAGCAGTACTTC. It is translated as CASSSRGVWGRREAGYEQYF.

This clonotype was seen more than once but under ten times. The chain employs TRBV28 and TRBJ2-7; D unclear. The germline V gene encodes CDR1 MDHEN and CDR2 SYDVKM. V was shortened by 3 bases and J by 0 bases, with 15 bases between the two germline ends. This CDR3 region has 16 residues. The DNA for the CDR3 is TGTGCCAGCAGTTTGTGCTTCCCCGGCTACTCCTACGAGCAGTACTTC. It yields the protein CASSLCFPGYSYEQYF.

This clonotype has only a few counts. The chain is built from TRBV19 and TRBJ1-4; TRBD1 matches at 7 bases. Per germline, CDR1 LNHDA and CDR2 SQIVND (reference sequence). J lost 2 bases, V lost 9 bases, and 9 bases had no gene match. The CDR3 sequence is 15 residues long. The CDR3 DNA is TGTGCCAGCACAAGCCAGGGGGGCACTAATGAAAAACTGTTTTTT. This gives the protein CASTSQGGTNEKLFF.

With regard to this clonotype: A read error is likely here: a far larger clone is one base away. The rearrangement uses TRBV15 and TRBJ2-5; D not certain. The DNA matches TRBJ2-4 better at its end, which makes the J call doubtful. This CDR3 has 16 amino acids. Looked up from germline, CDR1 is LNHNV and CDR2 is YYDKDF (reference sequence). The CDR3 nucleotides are TGTGCCACCAGCACCCACCACGTAGGGCAGGTCAGCATTCAGTACTTC. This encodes CATSTHHVGQVSIQYF.

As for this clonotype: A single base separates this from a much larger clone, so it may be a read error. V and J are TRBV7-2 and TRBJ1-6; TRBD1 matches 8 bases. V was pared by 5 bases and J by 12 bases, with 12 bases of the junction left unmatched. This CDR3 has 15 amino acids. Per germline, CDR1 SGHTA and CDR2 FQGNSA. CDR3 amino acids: CASSLVGQAIGPLHF. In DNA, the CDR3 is TGTGCCAGCAGCCTAGTGGGACAGGCGATCGGACCCCTCCACTTT.

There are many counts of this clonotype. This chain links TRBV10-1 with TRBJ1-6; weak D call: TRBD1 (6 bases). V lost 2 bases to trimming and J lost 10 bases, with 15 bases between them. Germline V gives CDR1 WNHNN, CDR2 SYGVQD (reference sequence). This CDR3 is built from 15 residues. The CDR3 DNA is TGCGCCAGCAGTGAGGTGGGGGGCGCGAAATCACCCCTCCACTTT. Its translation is CASSEVGGAKSPLHF.

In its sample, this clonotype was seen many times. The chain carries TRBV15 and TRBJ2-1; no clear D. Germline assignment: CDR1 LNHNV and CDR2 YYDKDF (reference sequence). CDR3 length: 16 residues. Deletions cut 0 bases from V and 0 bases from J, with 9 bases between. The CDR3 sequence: CATSRDPPSSYNEQFF. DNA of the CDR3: TGTGCCACCAGCAGAGATCCCCCCAGCTCCTACAATGAGCAGTTCTTC.

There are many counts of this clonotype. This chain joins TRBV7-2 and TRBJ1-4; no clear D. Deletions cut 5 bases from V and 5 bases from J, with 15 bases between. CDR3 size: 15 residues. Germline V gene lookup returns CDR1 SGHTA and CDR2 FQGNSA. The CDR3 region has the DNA TGTGCCAGCAGCCGCGGGTCGGGGTCGAATGAAAAACTGTTTTTT. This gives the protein CASSRGSGSNEKLFF.

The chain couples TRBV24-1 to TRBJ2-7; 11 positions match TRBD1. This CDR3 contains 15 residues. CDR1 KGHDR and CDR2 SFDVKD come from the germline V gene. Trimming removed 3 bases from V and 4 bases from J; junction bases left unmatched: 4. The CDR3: CATSDTGQGAYEQYF. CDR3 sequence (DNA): TGTGCCACCAGTGATACCGGACAGGGGGCTTACGAGCAGTACTTC.

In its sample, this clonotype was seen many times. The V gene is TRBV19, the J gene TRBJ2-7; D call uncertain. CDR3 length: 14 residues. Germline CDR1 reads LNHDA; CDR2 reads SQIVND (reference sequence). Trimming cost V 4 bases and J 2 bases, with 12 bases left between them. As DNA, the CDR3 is TGTGCCAGTAGTAGGAAAGGTGGGACCTACGAGCAGTACTTC. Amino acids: CASSRKGGTYEQYF.

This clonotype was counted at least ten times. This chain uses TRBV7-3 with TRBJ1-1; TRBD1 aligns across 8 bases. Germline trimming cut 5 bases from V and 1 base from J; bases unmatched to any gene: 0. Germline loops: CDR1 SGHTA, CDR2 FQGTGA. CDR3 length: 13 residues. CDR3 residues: CASSTGGNTEAFF. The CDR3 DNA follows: TGTGCCAGCAGCACAGGGGGGAACACTGAAGCTTTCTTT.

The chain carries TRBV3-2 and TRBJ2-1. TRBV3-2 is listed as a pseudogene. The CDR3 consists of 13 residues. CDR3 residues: CASSRAVGNEQFF. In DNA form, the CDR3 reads TGTGCCAGCAGCCGGGCAGTAGGCAATGAGCAGTTCTTC.

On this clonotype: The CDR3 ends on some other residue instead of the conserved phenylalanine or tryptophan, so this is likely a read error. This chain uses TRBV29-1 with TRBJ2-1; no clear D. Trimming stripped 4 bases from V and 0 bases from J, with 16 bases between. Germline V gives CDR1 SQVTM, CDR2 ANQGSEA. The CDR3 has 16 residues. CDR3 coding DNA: TGCAGCGTTGGGTCGGGCGCTTCCAGCTCCTACAATGAGCAGTTCTCC. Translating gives CSVGSGASSSYNEQFS.

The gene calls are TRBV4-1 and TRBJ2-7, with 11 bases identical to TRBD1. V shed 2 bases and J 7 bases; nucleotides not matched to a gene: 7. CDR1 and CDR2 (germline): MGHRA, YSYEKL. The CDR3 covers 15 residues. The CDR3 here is CASSQTGQGDWEQYF. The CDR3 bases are TGCGCCAGCAGCCAAACGGGACAGGGGGATTGGGAGCAGTACTTC.